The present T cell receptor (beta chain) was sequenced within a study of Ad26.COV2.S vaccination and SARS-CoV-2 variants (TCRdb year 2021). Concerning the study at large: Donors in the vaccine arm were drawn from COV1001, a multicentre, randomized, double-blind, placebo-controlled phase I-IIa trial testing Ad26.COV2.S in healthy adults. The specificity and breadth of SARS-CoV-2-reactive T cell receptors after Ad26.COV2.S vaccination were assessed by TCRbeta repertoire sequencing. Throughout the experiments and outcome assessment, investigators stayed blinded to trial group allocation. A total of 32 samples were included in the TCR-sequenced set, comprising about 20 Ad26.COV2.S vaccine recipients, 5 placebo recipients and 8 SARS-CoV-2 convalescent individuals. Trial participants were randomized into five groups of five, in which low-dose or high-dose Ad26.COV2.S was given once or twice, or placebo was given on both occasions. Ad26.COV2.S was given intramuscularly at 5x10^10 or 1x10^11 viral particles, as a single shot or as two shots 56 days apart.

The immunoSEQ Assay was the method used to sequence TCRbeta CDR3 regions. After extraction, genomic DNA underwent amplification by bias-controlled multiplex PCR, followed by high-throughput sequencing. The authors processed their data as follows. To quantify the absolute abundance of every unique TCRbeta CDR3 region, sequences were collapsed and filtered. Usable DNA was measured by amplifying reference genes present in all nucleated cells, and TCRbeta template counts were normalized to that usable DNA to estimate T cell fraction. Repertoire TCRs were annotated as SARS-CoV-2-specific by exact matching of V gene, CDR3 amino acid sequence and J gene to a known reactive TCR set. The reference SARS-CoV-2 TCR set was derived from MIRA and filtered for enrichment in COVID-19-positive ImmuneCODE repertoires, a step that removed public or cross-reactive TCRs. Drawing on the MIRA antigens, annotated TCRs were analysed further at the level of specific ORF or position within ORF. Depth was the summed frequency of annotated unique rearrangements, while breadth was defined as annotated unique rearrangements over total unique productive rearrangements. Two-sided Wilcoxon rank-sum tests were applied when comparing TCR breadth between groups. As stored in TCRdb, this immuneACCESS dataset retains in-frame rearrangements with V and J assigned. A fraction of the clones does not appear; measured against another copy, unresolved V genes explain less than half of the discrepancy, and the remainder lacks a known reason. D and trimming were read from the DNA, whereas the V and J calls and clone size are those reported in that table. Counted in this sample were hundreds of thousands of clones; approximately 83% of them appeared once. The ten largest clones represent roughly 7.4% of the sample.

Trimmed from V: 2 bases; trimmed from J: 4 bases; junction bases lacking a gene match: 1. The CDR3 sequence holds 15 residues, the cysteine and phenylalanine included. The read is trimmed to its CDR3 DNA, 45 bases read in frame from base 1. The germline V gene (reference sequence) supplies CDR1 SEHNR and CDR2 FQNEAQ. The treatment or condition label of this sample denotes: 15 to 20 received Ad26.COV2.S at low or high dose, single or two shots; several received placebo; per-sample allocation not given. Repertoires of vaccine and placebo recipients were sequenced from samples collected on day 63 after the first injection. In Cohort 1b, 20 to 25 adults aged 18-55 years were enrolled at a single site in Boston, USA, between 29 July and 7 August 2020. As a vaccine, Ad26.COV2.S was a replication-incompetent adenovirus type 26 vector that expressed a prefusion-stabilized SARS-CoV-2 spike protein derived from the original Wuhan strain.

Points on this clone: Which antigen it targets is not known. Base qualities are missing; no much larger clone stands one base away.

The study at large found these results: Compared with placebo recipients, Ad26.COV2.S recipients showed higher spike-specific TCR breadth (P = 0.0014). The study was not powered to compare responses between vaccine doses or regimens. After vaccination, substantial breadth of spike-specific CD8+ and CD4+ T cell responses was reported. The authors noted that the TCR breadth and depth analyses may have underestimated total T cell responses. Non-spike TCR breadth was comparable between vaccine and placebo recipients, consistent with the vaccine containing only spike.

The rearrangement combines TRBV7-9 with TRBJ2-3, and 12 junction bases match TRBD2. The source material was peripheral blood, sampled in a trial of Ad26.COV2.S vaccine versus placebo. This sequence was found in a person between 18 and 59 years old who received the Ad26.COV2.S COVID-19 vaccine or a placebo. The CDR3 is CASSLRTSGADTQYF. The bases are TGTGCCAGCAGCTTAAGGACTAGCGGGGCAGATACGCAGTATTTT.